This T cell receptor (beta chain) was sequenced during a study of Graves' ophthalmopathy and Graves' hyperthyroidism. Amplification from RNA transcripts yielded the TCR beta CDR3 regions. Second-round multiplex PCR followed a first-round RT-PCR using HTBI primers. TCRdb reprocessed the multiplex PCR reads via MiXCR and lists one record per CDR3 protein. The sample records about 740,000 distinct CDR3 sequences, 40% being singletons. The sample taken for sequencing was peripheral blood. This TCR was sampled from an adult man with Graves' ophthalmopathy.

The CDR3 sequence is CASSPRGADTIYF. The CDR3 bases are TGTGCCAGCAGTCCAAGAGGGGCAGACACCATATATTTT. The genes are TRBV12-3 or TRBV12-4 and TRBJ1-3; D possibly corresponds to TRBD1 (5 bases). V lost 5 bases to trimming and J lost 8 bases, with 13 bases between them. This CDR3 is 13 amino acids long.